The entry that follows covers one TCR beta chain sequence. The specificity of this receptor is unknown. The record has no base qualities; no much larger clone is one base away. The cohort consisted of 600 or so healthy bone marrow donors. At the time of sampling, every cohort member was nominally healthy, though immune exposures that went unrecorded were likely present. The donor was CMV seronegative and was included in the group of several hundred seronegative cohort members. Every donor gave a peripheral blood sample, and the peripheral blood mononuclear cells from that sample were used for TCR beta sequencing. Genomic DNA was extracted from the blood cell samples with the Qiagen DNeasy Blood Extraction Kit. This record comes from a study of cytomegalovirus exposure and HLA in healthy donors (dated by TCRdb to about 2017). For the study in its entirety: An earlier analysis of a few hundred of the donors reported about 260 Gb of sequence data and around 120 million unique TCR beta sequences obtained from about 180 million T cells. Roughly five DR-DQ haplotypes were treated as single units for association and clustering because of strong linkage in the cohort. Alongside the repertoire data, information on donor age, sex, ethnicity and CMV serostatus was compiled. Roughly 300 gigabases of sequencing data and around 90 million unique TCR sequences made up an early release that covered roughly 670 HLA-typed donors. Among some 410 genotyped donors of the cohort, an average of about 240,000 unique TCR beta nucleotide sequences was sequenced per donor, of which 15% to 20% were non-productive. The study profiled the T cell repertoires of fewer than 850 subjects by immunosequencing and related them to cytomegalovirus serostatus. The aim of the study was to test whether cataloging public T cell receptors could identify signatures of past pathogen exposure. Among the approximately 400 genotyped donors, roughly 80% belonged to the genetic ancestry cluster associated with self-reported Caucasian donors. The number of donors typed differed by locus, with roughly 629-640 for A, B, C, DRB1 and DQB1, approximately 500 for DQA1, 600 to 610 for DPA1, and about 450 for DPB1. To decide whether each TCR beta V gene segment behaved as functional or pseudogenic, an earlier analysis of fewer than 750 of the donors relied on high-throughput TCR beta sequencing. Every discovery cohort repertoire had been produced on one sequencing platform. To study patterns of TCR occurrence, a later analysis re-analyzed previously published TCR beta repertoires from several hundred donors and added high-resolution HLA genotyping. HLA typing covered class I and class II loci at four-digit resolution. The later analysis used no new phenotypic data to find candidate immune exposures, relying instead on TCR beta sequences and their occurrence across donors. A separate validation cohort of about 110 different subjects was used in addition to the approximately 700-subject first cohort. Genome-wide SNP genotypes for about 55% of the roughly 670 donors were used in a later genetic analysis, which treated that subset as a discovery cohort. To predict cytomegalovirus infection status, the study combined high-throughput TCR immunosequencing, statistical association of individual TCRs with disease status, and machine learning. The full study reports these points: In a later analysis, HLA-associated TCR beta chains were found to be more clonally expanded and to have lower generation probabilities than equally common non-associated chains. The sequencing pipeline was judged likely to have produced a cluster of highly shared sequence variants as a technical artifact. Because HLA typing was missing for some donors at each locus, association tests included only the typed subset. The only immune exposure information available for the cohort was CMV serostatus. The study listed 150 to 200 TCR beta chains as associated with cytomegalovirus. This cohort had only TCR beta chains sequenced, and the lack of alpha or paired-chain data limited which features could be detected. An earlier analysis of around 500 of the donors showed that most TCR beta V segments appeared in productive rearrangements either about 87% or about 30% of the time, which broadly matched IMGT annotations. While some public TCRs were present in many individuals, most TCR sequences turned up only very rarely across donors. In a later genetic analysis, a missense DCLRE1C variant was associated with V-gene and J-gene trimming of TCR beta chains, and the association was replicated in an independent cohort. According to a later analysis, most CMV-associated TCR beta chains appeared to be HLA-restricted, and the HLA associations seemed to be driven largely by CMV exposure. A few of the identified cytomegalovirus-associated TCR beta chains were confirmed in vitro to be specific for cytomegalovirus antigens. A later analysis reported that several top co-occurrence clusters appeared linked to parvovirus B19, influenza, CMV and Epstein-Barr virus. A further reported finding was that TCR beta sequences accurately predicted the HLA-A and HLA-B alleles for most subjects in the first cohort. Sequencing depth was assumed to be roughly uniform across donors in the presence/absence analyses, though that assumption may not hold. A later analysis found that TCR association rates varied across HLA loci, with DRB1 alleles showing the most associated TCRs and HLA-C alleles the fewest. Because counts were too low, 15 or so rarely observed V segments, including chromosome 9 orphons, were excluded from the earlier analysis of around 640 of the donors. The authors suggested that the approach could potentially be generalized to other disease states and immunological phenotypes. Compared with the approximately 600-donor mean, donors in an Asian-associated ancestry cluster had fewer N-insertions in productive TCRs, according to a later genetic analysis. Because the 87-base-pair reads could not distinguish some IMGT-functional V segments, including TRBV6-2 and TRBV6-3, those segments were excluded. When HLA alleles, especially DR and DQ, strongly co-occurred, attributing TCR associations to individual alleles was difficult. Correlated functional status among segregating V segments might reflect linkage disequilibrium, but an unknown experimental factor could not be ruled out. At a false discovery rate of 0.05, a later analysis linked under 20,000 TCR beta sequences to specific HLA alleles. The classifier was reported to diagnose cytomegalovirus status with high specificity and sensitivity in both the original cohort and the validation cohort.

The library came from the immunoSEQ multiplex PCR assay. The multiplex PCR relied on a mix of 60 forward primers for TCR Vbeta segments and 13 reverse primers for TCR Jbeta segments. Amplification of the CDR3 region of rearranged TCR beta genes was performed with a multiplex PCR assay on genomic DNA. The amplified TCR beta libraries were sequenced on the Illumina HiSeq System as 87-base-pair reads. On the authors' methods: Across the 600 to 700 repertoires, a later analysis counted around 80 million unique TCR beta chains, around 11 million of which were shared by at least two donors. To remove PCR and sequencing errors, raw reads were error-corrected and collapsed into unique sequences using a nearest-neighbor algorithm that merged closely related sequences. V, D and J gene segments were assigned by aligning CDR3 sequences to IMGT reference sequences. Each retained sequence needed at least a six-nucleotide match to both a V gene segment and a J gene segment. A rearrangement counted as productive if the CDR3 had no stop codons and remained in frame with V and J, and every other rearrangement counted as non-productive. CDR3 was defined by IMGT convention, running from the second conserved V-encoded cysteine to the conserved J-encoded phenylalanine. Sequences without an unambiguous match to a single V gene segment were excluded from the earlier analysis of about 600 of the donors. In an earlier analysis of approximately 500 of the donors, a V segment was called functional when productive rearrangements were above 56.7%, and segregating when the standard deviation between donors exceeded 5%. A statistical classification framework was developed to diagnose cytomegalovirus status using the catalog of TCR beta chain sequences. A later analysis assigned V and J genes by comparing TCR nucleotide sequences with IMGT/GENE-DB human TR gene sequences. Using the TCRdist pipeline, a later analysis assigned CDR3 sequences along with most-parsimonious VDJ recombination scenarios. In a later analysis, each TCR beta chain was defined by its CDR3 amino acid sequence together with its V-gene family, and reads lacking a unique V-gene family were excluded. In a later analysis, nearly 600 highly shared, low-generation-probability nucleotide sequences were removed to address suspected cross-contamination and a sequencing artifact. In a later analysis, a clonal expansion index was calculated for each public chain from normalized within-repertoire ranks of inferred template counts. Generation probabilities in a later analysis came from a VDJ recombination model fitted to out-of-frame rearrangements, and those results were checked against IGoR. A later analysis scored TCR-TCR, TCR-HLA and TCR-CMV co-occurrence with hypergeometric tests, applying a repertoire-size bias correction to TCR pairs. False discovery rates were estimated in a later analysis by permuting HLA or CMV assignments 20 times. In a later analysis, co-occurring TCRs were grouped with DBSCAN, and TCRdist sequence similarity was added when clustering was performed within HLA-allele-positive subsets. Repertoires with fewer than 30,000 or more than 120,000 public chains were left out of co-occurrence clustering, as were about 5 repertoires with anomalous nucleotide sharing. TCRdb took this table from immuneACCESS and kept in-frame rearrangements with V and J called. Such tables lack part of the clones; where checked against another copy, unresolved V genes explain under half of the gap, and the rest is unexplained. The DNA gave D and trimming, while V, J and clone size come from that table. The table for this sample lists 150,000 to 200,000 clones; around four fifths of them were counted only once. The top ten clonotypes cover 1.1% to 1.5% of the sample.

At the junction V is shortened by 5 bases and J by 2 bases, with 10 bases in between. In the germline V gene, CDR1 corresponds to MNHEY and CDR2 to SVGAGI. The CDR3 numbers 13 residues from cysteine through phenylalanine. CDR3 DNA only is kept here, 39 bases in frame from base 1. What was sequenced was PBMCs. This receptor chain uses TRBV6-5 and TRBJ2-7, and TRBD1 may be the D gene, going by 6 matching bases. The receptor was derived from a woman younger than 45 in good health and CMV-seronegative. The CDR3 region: CASSMGAPYEQYF. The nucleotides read TGTGCCAGCAGTATGGGGGCCCCCTACGAGCAGTACTTC.